Listed below are T cell receptor beta chains from one sample, sequenced in a study of shared clonotypes between healthy human individuals. Only in-frame clones appear in the TCRdb table, and some are missing; sequencing was by immunoSEQ multiplex PCR. Found here are 2 million to 2.5 million clones, 85% to 95% of them singletons; the top ten hold 0.3% to 0.4%. The sequenced sample consisted of naive CD4+ T cells from PBMCs. The receptors were gathered from a man between 18 and 29 years old in good health. Some clones in this sample may be carry-over from other donors' samples. Both conserved end residues are trimmed from each CDR3. Each record gives: J gene, D gene, V gene, CDR3 protein. D genes are given only for firm matches.

j_call: TRBJ2-7; d_call: NA; v_call: TRBV28; cdr3_aa: ASSLNPYEQY
j_call: TRBJ1-2; d_call: NA; v_call: TRBV28; cdr3_aa: ASSTALLYGYT
j_call: TRBJ1-4; d_call: NA; v_call: TRBV7-9; cdr3_aa: ASRTDGVRDGTEKLF
j_call: TRBJ2-7; d_call: NA; v_call: TRBV30; cdr3_aa: AWSVLQGSYEQY
j_call: TRBJ2-1; d_call: TRBD2; v_call: TRBV19; cdr3_aa: ASSPVSGSYNEQF
j_call: TRBJ2-7; d_call: TRBD1; v_call: TRBV28; cdr3_aa: ASSLPGQGAYEQY
j_call: TRBJ1-2; d_call: TRBD1; v_call: TRBV5-1; cdr3_aa: ASSLGGSNSGYT
j_call: TRBJ1-4; d_call: NA; v_call: TRBV21-1; cdr3_aa: ASSKGALGPLF
j_call: TRBJ2-1; d_call: NA; v_call: TRBV5-4; cdr3_aa: ASRAGGYTSNEQF
j_call: TRBJ2-3; d_call: NA; v_call: TRBV29-1; cdr3_aa: SVDEGSQY
j_call: TRBJ2-7; d_call: TRBD1; v_call: TRBV5-1; cdr3_aa: ASSTRQGAYEQY
j_call: TRBJ2-7; d_call: TRBD2; v_call: TRBV27; cdr3_aa: ASSLYPPTGGQVN
j_call: TRBJ2-1; d_call: NA; v_call: TRBV20-1; cdr3_aa: SATRNEQF
j_call: TRBJ2-3; d_call: TRBD2; v_call: TRBV7-3; cdr3_aa: ASSLTGIAGVKDTQY
j_call: TRBJ1-1; d_call: NA; v_call: TRBV6-6; cdr3_aa: ASNQGVPEAF
j_call: TRBJ2-7; d_call: TRBD1; v_call: TRBV6-5; cdr3_aa: ASSYSGQGTYEQY
j_call: TRBJ2-7; d_call: TRBD2; v_call: TRBV11-2; cdr3_aa: ASSGIMLGLAESYEQY
j_call: TRBJ2-5; d_call: NA; v_call: TRBV5-4; cdr3_aa: ASSQDRQETQY
j_call: NA; d_call: NA; v_call: TRBV10-3; cdr3_aa: AISDGDLNYEQY
j_call: TRBJ1-4; d_call: TRBD1; v_call: TRBV6-6; cdr3_aa: ASSYLPGTANEKLF
j_call: TRBJ2-7; d_call: TRBD1; v_call: TRBV7-3; cdr3_aa: ASSPTGTGAYEQY
j_call: TRBJ2-1; d_call: NA; v_call: TRBV11-2; cdr3_aa: ASNRPLSEQF